The rows below give T cell receptor beta chains drawn from one sample of a study of PD-L1 blockade in urothelial cancer. Profiling relied on immunoSEQ multiplex PCR, and the TCRdb table lists in-frame clones only, not all of them. The sample has under 130,000 clones; around 85% are singletons. This specimen was PBMCs, taken around atezolizumab (anti-PD-L1) treatment. The receptors stem from a man over 45 with urothelial cancer. Each CDR3 is given with its conserved first and last residue. The D gene is left open where the match is weak.

v_call	d_call	cdr3_aa
TRBV28	NA	CATAGVMGGYTF
TRBV7-8	TRBD1	CASSSGTANYNSPLHF
TRBV28	NA	CASISRLTNEKLFF
TRBV28	NA	CASRPGQTNQPQHF
TRBV14	TRBD1	CASSQGQGWMGEQFF
TRBV2	NA	CASKEGGNYEQYF
TRBV27	NA	CASSLSTQGSGEQYF
TRBV11-3	NA	CASSSEGSSYNEQFF
TRBV6-5	NA	CASSYQYQETQYF
TRBV5-6	TRBD1	CASSSGQGEMNTEAFF
TRBV9	NA	CASSVDYNTDTQYF
TRBV2	NA	CASSVEETQYF
TRBV29-1	TRBD1	CSVAQGAVGYTF
TRBV28	TRBD2	CASHFGGGLGEQYF
TRBV6-1	TRBD2	CASSEWGLGTDTQYF
TRBV7-6	NA	CASSLGQKNTEAFF
TRBV28	NA	CASSLHKTQGTSYEQYF
TRBV7-2	NA	CASSLWGEPNEKLFF
TRBV28	TRBD1	CASSFTGGGNQPQHF
TRBV5-1	NA	CASSLYPFNTGELFF
TRBV4-1	TRBD2	CASSGTSGFTDTQYF
TRBV6-1	TRBD1	CASATGDTDTQYF
TRBV18	NA	CASSRDSEATGELFF
TRBV19	TRBD2	CASSIGTSGYEQYF
TRBV11-1	NA	CASSQTRAAGNTIYF
TRBV7-6	TRBD1	CASSLTFTATGSGTEAFF
TRBV10-3	TRBD2	CAIRDGLAGGTGELFF